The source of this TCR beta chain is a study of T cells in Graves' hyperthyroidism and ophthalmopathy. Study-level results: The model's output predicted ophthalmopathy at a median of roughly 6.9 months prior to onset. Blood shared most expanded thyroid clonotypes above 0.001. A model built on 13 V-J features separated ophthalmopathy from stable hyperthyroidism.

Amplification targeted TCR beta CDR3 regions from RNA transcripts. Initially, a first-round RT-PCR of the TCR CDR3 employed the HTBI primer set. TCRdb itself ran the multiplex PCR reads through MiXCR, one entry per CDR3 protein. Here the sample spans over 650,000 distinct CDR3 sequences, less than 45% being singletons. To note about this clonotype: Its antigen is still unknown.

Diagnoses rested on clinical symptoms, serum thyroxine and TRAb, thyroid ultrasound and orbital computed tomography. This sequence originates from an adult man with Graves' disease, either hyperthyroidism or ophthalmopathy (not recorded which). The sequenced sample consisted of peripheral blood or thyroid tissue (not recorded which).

In DNA form, the CDR3 reads TGTGCCAGCAGCTTCCGGGACAGGGGACGCTCTGGAAACACCATATATTTT. It codes for CASSFRDRGRSGNTIYF. V and J are TRBV4-2 and TRBJ1-3; 10 bases match TRBD1. The V and J ends lost 5 bases and 0 bases, in that order; junction bases with no gene match: 7. Germline CDR1 LGHNA, CDR2 YNFKEQ. This CDR3 has 17 residues.